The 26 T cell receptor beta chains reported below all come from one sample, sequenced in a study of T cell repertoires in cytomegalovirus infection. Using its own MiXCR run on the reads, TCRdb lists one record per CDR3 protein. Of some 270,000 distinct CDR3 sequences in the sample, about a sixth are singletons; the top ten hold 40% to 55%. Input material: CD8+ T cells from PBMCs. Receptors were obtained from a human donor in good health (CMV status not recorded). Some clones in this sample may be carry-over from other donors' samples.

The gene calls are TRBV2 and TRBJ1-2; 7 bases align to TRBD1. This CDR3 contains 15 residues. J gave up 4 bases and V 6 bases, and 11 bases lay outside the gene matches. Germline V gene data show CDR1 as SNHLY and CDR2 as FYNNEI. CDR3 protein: CASRAPGTATYGYTF. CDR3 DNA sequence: TGTGCCAGCAGAGCCCCGGGGACAGCGACCTATGGCTACACCTTC.

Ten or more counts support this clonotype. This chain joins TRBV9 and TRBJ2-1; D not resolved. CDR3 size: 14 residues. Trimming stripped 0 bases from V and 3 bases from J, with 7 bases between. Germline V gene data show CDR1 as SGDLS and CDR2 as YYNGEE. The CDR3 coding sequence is TGTGCCAGCAGCGTAGGAGACGGCTACAATGAGCAGTTCTTC. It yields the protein CASSVGDGYNEQFF.

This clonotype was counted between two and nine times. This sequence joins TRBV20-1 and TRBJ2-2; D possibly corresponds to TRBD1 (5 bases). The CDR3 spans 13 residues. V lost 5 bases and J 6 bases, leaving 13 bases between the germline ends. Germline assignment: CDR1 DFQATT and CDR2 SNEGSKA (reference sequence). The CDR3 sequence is CSAQGLGAGELFF. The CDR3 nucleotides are TGCAGTGCTCAAGGGCTAGGGGCCGGGGAGCTGTTTTTT.

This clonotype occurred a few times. CDR3 DNA: TGTGCCAGCAGTTCTCTAGCGGGGGCCGCCTTTTACAATGAGCAGTTCTTC. Translation: CASSSLAGAAFYNEQFF. V and J are TRBV6-2 or TRBV6-3 and TRBJ2-1, with 10 bases aligning to TRBD2. The germline V gene has CDR1 MNHEY and CDR2 SVGEGT. The trim removed 4 bases at V and 4 bases at J, leaving 10 bases unmatched. The CDR3 runs 17 residues.

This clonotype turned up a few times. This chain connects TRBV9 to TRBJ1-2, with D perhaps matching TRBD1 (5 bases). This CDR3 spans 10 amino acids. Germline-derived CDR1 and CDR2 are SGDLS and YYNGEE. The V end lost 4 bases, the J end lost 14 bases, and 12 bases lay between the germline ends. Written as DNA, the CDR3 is TGTGCCAGCAGCCCTAGGCGGGGGACCTTC. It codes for CASSPRRGTF.

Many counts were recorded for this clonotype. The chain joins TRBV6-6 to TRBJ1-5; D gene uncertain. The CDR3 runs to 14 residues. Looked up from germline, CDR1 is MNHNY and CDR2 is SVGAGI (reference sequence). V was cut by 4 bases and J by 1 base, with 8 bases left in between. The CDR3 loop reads CASSLKVSNQPQHF. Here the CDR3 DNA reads TGTGCCAGCAGTTTGAAAGTGAGCAATCAGCCCCAGCATTTT.

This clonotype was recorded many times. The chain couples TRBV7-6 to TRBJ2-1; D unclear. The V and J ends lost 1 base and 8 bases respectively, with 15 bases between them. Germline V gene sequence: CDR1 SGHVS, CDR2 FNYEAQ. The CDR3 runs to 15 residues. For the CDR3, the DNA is TGTGCCAGCAGCTTAGGATATCGAGGAATCGATGAGCAGTTCTTC. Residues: CASSLGYRGIDEQFF.

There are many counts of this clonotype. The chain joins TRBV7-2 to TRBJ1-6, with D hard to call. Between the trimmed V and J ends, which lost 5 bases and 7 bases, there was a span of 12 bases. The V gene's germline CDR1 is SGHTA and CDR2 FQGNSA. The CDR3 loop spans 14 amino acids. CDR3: CASSPLRANSPLHF. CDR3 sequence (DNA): TGTGCCAGCAGCCCGTTGCGCGCAAATTCACCCCTCCACTTT.

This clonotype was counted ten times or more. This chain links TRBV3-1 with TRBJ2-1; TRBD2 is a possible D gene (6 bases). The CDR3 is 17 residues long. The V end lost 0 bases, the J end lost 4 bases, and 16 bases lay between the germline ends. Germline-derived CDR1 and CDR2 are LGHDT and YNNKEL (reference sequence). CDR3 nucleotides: TGTGCCAGCAGCCAAGAGACCCTAGCGTCCACGTACAATGAGCAGTTCTTC. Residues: CASSQETLASTYNEQFF.

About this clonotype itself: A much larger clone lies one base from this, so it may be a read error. The CDR3: CASGPKLAGRAYEQYF. DNA for the CDR3: TGTGCCAGCGGTCCCAAACTTGCCGGGCGGGCCTACGAGCAGTACTTC. The chain combines TRBV6-1 with TRBJ2-7; TRBD2 might be the D (5 bases). The CDR3 runs 16 residues. Between the trimmed V and J ends, which lost 8 bases and 2 bases, there was a span of 22 bases. Germline assignment: CDR1 MNHNS and CDR2 SASEGT.

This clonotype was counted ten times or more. DNA for the CDR3: TGTGCCAGCAGCTTAGCTAAGGGCATTGAAGCTTTCTTT. It translates to CASSLAKGIEAFF. This chain uses TRBV7-6 with TRBJ1-1; D is unclear. The CDR3 extends over 13 amino acids. Between the trimmed V and J ends, which lost 0 bases and 7 bases, there was a span of 9 bases. Looked up from germline, CDR1 is SGHVS and CDR2 is FNYEAQ.

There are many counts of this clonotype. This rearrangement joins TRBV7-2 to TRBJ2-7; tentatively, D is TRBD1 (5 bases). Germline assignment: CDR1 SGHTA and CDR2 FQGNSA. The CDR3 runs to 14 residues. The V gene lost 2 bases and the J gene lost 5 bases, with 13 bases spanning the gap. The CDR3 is CASSLSGFVDEQYF. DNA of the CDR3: TGTGCCAGCAGCTTATCAGGGTTCGTCGACGAGCAGTACTTC.

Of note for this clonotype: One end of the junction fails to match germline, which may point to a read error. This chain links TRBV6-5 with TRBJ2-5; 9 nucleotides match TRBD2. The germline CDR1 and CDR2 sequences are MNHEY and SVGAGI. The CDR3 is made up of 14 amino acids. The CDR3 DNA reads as TGTGCCAGCAGTTACGGGACTAGCCAAGAGACCCGGTACTTC. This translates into CASSYGTSQETRYF.

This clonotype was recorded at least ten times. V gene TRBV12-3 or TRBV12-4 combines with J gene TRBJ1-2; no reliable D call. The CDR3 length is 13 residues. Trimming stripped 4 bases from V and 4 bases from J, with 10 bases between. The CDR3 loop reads CASSSVWGYGYTF. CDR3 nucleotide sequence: TGTGCCAGCAGTTCTGTGTGGGGCTATGGCTACACCTTC.

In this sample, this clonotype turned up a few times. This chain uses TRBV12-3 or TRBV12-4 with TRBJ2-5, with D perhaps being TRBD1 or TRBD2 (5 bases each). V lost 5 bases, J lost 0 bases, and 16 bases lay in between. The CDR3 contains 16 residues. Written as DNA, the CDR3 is TGTGCCAGCAGTGGGGACCGGGACCAAAACCAAGAGACCCAGTACTTC. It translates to CASSGDRDQNQETQYF.

CDR3 nucleotides: TGCAGTGCTAGGAAGCCCGAGGTGCCTGGCTACACCTTC. Its translation is CSARKPEVPGYTF. The chain combines TRBV20-1 with TRBJ1-2; D gene unclear. CDR1 is DFQATT and CDR2 is SNEGSKA in the germline V gene (reference sequence). The CDR3 extends over 13 amino acids. V gave up 3 bases and J gave up 7 bases, with 15 bases separating them.

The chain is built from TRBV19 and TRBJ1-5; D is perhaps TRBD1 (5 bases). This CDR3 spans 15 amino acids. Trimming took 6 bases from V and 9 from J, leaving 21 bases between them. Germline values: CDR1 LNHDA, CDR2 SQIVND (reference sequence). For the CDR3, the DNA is TGTGCCAGTAGCTCCGCAGTAGGGGCCATGGGGCCCCAGCATTTT. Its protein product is CASSSAVGAMGPQHF.

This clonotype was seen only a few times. CDR3 nucleotides: TGTGCCAGCAGCCACCCCGAGTCAACAAACACCGGGGAGCTGTTTTTT. Protein: CASSHPESTNTGELFF. The genes are TRBV4-2 and TRBJ2-2; D is unresolved. The CDR3 is made up of 16 amino acids. CDR1 is LGHNA, CDR2 YNFKEQ, per germline. The V end lost 3 bases, the J end lost 2 bases, and 13 bases lay between the germline ends.

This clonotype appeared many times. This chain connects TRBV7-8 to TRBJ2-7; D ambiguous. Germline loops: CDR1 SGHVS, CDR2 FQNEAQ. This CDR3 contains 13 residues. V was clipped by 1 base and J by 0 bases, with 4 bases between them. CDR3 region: CASSLELSYEQYF. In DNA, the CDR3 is TGTGCCAGCAGCTTAGAGCTCTCCTACGAGCAGTACTTC.

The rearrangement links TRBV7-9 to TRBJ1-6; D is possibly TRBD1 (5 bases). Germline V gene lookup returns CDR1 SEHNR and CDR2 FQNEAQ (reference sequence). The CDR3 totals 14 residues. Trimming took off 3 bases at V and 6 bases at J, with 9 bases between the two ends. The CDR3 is CASSFGGINSPLHF. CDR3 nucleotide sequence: TGTGCCAGCAGCTTCGGGGGAATTAATTCACCCCTCCACTTT.

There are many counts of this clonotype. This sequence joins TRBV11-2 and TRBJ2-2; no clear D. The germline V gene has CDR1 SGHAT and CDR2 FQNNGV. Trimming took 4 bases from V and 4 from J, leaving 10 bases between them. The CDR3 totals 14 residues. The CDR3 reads CASSSEYITGELFF. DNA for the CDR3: TGTGCCAGCAGCTCCGAATACATCACCGGGGAGCTGTTTTTT.

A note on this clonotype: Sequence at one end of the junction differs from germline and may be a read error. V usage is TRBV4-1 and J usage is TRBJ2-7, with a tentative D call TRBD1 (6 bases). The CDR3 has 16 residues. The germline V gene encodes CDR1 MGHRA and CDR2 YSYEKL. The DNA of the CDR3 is TGTGCCAGCAGCCAAGATAAGGCTGCCAGGGGTTACGAGCAGTACTTC. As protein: CASSQDKAARGYEQYF.

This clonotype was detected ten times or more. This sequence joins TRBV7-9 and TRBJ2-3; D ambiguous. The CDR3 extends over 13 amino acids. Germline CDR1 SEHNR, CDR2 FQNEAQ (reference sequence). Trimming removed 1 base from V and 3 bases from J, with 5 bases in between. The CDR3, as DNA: TGTGCCAGCAGCTTAGGACGGACAGATACGCAGTATTTT. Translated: CASSLGRTDTQYF.

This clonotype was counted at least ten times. CDR3 sequence (DNA): TGCAGCGTCCCAGGGGGCGAAAAACTGTTTTTT. Translated: CSVPGGEKLFF. The V and J genes are TRBV29-1 and TRBJ1-4, with 8 bases fitting TRBD1. Germline trimming cut 6 bases from V and 8 bases from J; bases unmatched to any gene: 2. The CDR3 covers 11 residues. The germline CDR1 and CDR2 sequences are SQVTM and ANQGSEA.

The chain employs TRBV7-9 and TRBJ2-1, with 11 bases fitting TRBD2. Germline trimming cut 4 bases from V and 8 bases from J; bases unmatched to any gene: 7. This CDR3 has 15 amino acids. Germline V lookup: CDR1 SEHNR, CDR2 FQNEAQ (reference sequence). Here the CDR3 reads CASSSVAGGHYEQFF. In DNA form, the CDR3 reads TGTGCCAGCAGCTCCGTAGCGGGGGGGCACTATGAGCAGTTCTTC.

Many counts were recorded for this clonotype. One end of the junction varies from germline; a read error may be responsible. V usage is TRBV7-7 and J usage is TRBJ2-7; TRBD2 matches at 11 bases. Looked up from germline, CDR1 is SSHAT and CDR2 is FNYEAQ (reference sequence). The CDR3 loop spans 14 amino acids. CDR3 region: CASSLLAGDDEQYF. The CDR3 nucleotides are TGTGCTAGCAGCTTACTAGCGGGGGACGACGAGCAGTACTTC.